These 26 T cell receptor beta chains came from one sample sequenced in a study of shared clonotypes between healthy human individuals. Generated by immunoSEQ multiplex PCR, the TCRdb table keeps only in-frame clones and is missing some. In the table there are about 2,500,000 clones, around nine tenths of which are singletons. Sequencing was performed on naive CD4+ T cells sorted from blood. Indicated subset: CD45RA+ positively selected. Every receptor here comes from a man aged 18 to 30 in good health.

This clone was seen only a few times. The V gene is TRBV7-2, the J gene TRBJ1-1; 7 bases are a match to TRBD1. CDR3 length: 13 residues. The germline V gene encodes CDR1 SGHTA and CDR2 FQGNSA. Trimming cost V 6 bases and J 5 bases; bases outside gene matches: 6. The CDR3 reads CASRDRLGTEAFF. CDR3 bases: TGTGCCAGCAGGGACAGGCTGGGGACTGAAGCTTTCTTT. Complete variable domain (other parts from reference TRBV7-2 and TRBJ1-1): GAGVSQSPSNKVTEKGKDVELRCDPISGHTALYWYRQSLGQGLEFLIYFQGNSAPDKSGLPSDRFSAERTGGSVSTLTIQRTQQEDSAVYLCASRDRLGTEAFFGQGTRLTVV.

The chain uses TRBV7-2 and TRBJ1-4; D uncertain. The ends were cut back, 5 bases at V and 5 bases at J, with 15 bases in the middle. This CDR3 is built from 15 residues. CDR1 and CDR2 from the germline V gene are SGHTA and FQGNSA. CDR3 bases: TGTGCCAGCAGCCCAGCAGGCCGTGCGAATGAAAAACTGTTTTTT. As protein: CASSPAGRANEKLFF.

The V gene is TRBV27, the J gene TRBJ1-4; weak D call: TRBD1 (6 bases). This CDR3 has 15 amino acids. V gave up 6 bases and J gave up 5 bases, with 16 bases separating them. Germline-derived CDR1 and CDR2 are MNHEY and SMNVEV (reference sequence). The CDR3 sequence is CASRPQGKGNEKLFF. CDR3 nucleotides: TGTGCCAGCAGACCTCAGGGGAAGGGAAATGAAAAACTGTTTTTT.

The J gene is TRBJ1-2, the V gene TRBV4-1, with 8 bases fitting TRBD1. The junction had 9 bases not matched to a gene; V was cut back by 4 bases and J by 5 bases. Per germline, CDR1 MGHRA and CDR2 YSYEKL. The CDR3 runs 15 residues. The CDR3 loop reads CASSRGAGGNYGYTF. The CDR3 DNA sequence: TGCGCCAGCAGCCGCGGTGCAGGGGGCAATTATGGCTACACCTTC.

The V call is TRBV10-3, the J call TRBJ2-7, with TRBD2 matching over 8 bases. The CDR3 has 14 residues. Trimming cost V 10 bases and J 3 bases; bases outside gene matches: 11. Germline CDR1 reads ENHRY; CDR2 reads SYGVKD. In DNA form, the CDR3 reads TGTGCCACGACAACCGGGACTAGTAACTACGAGCAGTACTTC. Residues: CATTTGTSNYEQYF.

The chain has TRBV9 and TRBJ1-3; the match to TRBD1 covers 8 bases. Unmatched junction bases numbered 6, after V lost 0 bases and J lost 1 base. There are 17 residues in the CDR3. Per the germline V gene, CDR1 is SGDLS and CDR2 is YYNGEE. The CDR3 DNA follows: TGTGCCAGCAGCGTAGACTGGACAGGGAGATCTGGAAACACCATATATTTT. Amino acid sequence: CASSVDWTGRSGNTIYF.

In its sample, this clone was seen once. V and J are TRBV7-2 and TRBJ1-2; D is unresolved. This CDR3 comprises 15 residues. Germline loops: CDR1 SGHTA, CDR2 FQGNSA. Trimming removed 5 bases at V and 2 bases at J, with 15 bases between. The CDR3 region has the DNA TGTGCCAGCAGCCCCCCCGAGCTGACGAACTATGGCTACACCTTC. This encodes CASSPPELTNYGYTF. Drawing the rest from reference TRBV7-2 and TRBJ1-2, the complete variable domain is GAGVSQSPSNKVTEKGKDVELRCDPISGHTALYWYRQSLGQGLEFLIYFQGNSAPDKSGLPSDRFSAERTGGSVSTLTIQRTQQEDSAVYLCASSPPELTNYGYTFGSGTRLTVV.

This rearrangement joins TRBV27 to TRBJ2-7, with a tentative D call TRBD1 (5 bases). Germline assignment: CDR1 MNHEY and CDR2 SMNVEV (reference sequence). V lost 5 bases and J lost 4, with 12 bases in between. The CDR3 loop spans 13 amino acids. Here the CDR3 reads CASSNRQIYEQYF. The CDR3 DNA reads TGTGCCAGCAGTAACCGACAGATTTACGAGCAGTACTTC.

In this sample, this clone turned up a few times. The chain uses TRBV18 and TRBJ2-1; tentatively, D is TRBD1 (5 bases). The CDR3 spans 15 residues. Germline loops: CDR1 KGHSH, CDR2 LQKENI. The V end was cut by 6 bases, the J end by 3 bases, with 15 bases between. The CDR3 sequence: CASSDPLDIYNEQFF. CDR3 bases: TGTGCCAGCTCGGACCCGCTGGACATCTACAATGAGCAGTTCTTC. Together with reference TRBV18 and TRBJ2-1, the CDR3 gives the full variable domain: NAGVMQNPRHLVRRRGQEARLRCSPMKGHSHVYWYRQLPEEGLKFMVYLQKENIIDESGMPKERFSAEFPKEGPSILRIQQVVRGDSAAYFCASSDPLDIYNEQFFGPGTRLTVL.

With respect to this clone: Other DNA sequences within the sample encode an identical CDR3. This chain connects TRBV30 to TRBJ1-1, with a tentative D call TRBD1 (5 bases). This CDR3 has 13 residues. Looked up from germline, CDR1 is GTSNPN and CDR2 is SVGIG (reference sequence). V gave up 2 bases and J gave up 2 bases, with 9 bases separating them. The CDR3, as DNA: TGTGCCTGGAGTTCCCGGGGCAACACTGAAGCTTTCTTT. Protein: CAWSSRGNTEAFF.

The chain is built from TRBV5-1 and TRBJ2-2; D uncertain. The germline V and J ends were trimmed by 9 bases and 0 bases, with 15 bases remaining between them. Per the germline V gene, CDR1 is SGHRS and CDR2 is YFSETQ. This CDR3 is built from 15 residues. CDR3 DNA sequence: TGCGCCACCGGAGAGCGATCTTCGAACACCGGGGAGCTGTTTTTT. Its translation is CATGERSSNTGELFF.

The genes are TRBV4-2 and TRBJ2-3, with TRBD2 matching over 7 bases. The germline CDR1 and CDR2 sequences are LGHNA and YNFKEQ. The V gene end was trimmed by 0 bases and the J gene end by 0 bases; junction bases not matched to a gene: 9. CDR3 size: 18 residues. This CDR3 reads CASSQEGAGPASTDTQYF. CDR3 nucleotide sequence: TGTGCCAGCAGCCAAGAGGGAGCGGGGCCTGCTAGCACAGATACGCAGTATTTT.

A word on this clone: Other DNA sequences in the same sample also yield this CDR3. The chain couples TRBV9 to TRBJ1-2; possibly TRBD1 for D (6 bases). V shed 4 bases and J shed 2 bases, with 9 bases lying between them. CDR1 is SGDLS and CDR2 is YYNGEE in the germline V gene. The CDR3 loop spans 13 amino acids. The CDR3: CASSPTGNYGYTF. CDR3 DNA: TGTGCCAGCAGCCCCACAGGGAACTATGGCTACACCTTC.

This chain connects TRBV28 to TRBJ1-4; D possibly corresponds to TRBD1 (5 bases). Germline lookup yields CDR1 MDHEN and CDR2 SYDVKM. This CDR3 spans 15 amino acids. The V end lost 6 bases, the J end lost 3 bases, and 14 bases lay between the germline ends. CDR3: CASRVAGTSNEKLFF. The CDR3 nucleotides read TGTGCCAGCAGGGTTGCGGGGACTTCTAATGAAAAACTGTTTTTT.

The V call is TRBV7-2, the J call TRBJ2-3, with no clear D. The CDR3 is made up of 11 amino acids. Between the trimmed V and J ends, which lost 4 bases and 7 bases, there was a span of 6 bases. Germline assignment: CDR1 SGHTA and CDR2 FQGNSA. For the CDR3, the DNA is TGTGCCAGCAGCTCGGAATATACGCAGTATTTT. Translated: CASSSEYTQYF.

The chain uses TRBV6-1 and TRBJ1-6; TRBD1 matches at 8 bases. The V and J ends lost 2 bases and 9 bases, in that order; junction bases with no gene match: 9. CDR3 length: 16 amino acids. Germline V CDR1 and CDR2: MNHNS, SASEGT. CDR3 nucleotides: TGTGCCAGCAGTGAACCTGGACAGGGAGACGGTTCACCCCTCCACTTT. Its translation: CASSEPGQGDGSPLHF.

This chain links TRBV9 with TRBJ2-5, with D unresolved. CDR3 length equals 14 residues. The germline V gene has CDR1 SGDLS and CDR2 YYNGEE. The V gene lost 1 base and the J gene lost 5 bases, with 12 bases spanning the gap. For the CDR3, the DNA is TGTGCCAGCAGCGTAAGGAAGAATGGGGAGACCCAGTACTTC. Protein sequence: CASSVRKNGETQYF.

The rearrangement uses TRBV18 and TRBJ2-5, with D tentatively TRBD1 or TRBD2 (5 bases each). The V end lost 2 bases, the J end lost 1 base, and 14 bases lay between the germline ends. In germline, CDR1 is KGHSH, CDR2 LQKENI. The CDR3 length is 16 residues. CDR3 sequence reads: CASSPVAAGTQETQYF. DNA for the CDR3: TGTGCCAGCTCACCAGTTGCGGCCGGGACCCAAGAGACCCAGTACTTC.

The chain has TRBV15 and TRBJ1-3; 8 bases are a match to TRBD1. Germline V gene lookup returns CDR1 LNHNV and CDR2 YYDKDF (reference sequence). This CDR3 is built from 19 residues. After removal of 6 bases from V and 2 bases from J, the junction contained 18 bases not matched to a gene. The DNA of the CDR3 is TGTGCCACCAGGCGAACTACAGGGGGAACCGTTGAAACTGGAAACACCATATATTTT. Translation: CATRRTTGGTVETGNTIYF.

The chain uses TRBV4-1 and TRBJ1-2; 7 bases fit TRBD1. Germline trimming cut 4 bases from V and 0 bases from J; bases unmatched to any gene: 8. Germline CDR1 MGHRA, CDR2 YSYEKL. The CDR3 runs 16 residues. CDR3 residues: CASSRRTGEPNYGYTF. CDR3 coding DNA: TGCGCCAGCAGCCGAAGAACAGGGGAACCTAACTATGGCTACACCTTC.

This chain links TRBV30 with TRBJ2-3; 7 bases map to TRBD2. Germline CDR1 is GTSNPN and CDR2 is SVGIG (reference sequence). The V gene end was trimmed by 4 bases and the J gene end by 3 bases; junction bases not matched to a gene: 13. The CDR3 covers 16 residues. This CDR3 is CAWNRPGTGRTDTQYF. As DNA, the CDR3 is TGTGCCTGGAATCGCCCAGGTACCGGGAGGACAGATACGCAGTATTTT.

The chain recombines TRBV30 with TRBJ1-3; TRBD1 might be the D (5 bases). V was shortened by 4 bases and J by 4 bases, with 14 bases between the two germline ends. Germline V gene data show CDR1 as GTSNPN and CDR2 as SVGIG (reference sequence). The CDR3 spans 14 residues. The CDR3 nucleotides read TGTGCCTGGACCCAGGGAGGGTGGGGAAACACCATATATTTT. Amino acids: CAWTQGGWGNTIYF.

Worth noting for this clone: Distinct nucleotide sequences in the sample also encode this CDR3. The rearrangement uses TRBV6-5 and TRBJ1-1, with a tentative D call TRBD1 (5 bases). V lost 2 bases to trimming and J lost 1 base, with 5 bases between them. CDR1 is MNHEY, CDR2 SVGAGI, per germline. This CDR3 comprises 13 residues. Written as DNA, the CDR3 is TGTGCCAGCAGTTACGACAGGAACACTGAAGCTTTCTTT. Its protein is CASSYDRNTEAFF.

J is TRBJ2-5 and V is TRBV6-5; no clear D gene. The CDR3 has 16 residues. Germline assignment: CDR1 MNHEY and CDR2 SVGAGI. V was pared by 0 bases and J by 0 bases, with 11 bases between. In nucleotides, the CDR3 is TGTGCCAGCAGTTACTCGAATCCGGCGAACCAAGAGACCCAGTACTTC. Its translation is CASSYSNPANQETQYF.

V is TRBV5-6 and J is TRBJ2-7; the match to TRBD1 covers 7 bases. The CDR3 has 14 residues. CDR1 and CDR2 (germline): SGHDT, YYEEEE. Losses at the gene ends were 4 bases for V and 5 bases for J; bases not matched to a gene: 9. The CDR3 region is CASSPPNRGHEQYF. The CDR3 DNA follows: TGTGCCAGCAGCCCCCCGAACAGGGGCCACGAGCAGTACTTC.

Of note for this clone: This same CDR3 is encoded by further DNA sequences in the sample. The J gene is TRBJ2-7, the V gene TRBV7-2; D tentatively fits TRBD1 or TRBD2 (5 bases each). This CDR3 comprises 14 residues. V dropped 4 bases and J dropped 2 bases, with 12 bases sitting between them. Germline V lookup: CDR1 SGHTA, CDR2 FQGNSA. The CDR3 spells CASSSGTLPYEQYF. CDR3 nucleotides: TGTGCCAGCAGCTCCGGGACGCTTCCCTACGAGCAGTACTTC.